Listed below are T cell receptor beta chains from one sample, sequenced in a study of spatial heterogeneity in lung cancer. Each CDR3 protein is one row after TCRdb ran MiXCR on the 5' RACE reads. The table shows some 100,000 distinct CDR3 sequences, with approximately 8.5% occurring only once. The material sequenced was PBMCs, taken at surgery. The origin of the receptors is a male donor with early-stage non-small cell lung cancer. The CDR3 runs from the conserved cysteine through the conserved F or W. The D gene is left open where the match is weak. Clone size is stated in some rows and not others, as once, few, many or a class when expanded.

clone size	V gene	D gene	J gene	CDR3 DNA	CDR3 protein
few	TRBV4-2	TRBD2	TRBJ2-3	TGTGCCAGCAGCCCGAAAGCCGGGACTAGCGGCACAGATACGCAGTATTTT	CASSPKAGTSGTDTQYF
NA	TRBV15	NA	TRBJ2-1	TGTGCCACCAGCAGTGGCCCCATCCCCTACAATGAGCAGTTCTTC	CATSSGPIPYNEQFF
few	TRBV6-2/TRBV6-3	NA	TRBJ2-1	TGTGCCAGCAGCTCCCGTACCAATGAGCAGTTCTTC	CASSSRTNEQFF
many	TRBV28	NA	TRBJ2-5	TGTGCCAGCAGCGATGCGGGTCAAGAGACCCAGTACTTC	CASSDAGQETQYF
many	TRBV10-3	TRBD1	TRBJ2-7	TGTGCCACCAGGACAGGGGGGTACGAGCAGTACTTC	CATRTGGYEQYF
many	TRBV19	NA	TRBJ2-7	TGTGCCAGTAGTTCAAGACAGGCCGCTCTCTACGAGCAGTACTTC	CASSSRQAALYEQYF
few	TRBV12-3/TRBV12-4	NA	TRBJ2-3	TGTGCCAGCAGTATACGGGGGTCTTCCACAGATACGCAGTATTTT	CASSIRGSSTDTQYF
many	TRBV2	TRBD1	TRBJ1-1	TGTGCCAGCAGTGGAATTGGGACAGGCCTCGAAGCTTTCTTT	CASSGIGTGLEAFF
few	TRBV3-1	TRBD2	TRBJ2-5	TGTGCCAGCAGCCAAGTCGGTCTAGCGGGGGGATCGTACCAAGAGACCCAGTACTTC	CASSQVGLAGGSYQETQYF
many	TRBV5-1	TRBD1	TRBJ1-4	TGCGCCAGCAGCTTGGCCGGGACAGCTAATGAAAAACTGTTTTTT	CASSLAGTANEKLFF
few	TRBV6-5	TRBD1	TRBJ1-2	TGTGCCAGCAGTTTCCGACAGGGTAGCAGAAATGGCTACACCTTC	CASSFRQGSRNGYTF
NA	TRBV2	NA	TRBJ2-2	TGTGCCAGCAGTGAAGTTGGGCGGAACACCGGGGAGCTGTTTTTT	CASSEVGRNTGELFF
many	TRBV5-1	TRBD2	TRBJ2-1	TGCGCCAGCAGCTCCCAAGCGGGGACCCCTGAGGGGTTCTTC	CASSSQAGTPEGFF
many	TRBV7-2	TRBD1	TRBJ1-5	TGTGCCAGCAGCTCCCAGGGGGCAGGCAATCAGCCCCAGCATTTT	CASSSQGAGNQPQHF
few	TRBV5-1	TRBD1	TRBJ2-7	TGCGCCAGCAGCGCACTTGGACAGGGCGGCGAGCAGTACTTC	CASSALGQGGEQYF
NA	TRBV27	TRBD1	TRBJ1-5	TGTGCCAGCAGTGGGGCAGGGGGCGTGCAGCCCCAGCATTTT	CASSGAGGVQPQHF
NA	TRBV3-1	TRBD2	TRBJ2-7	TGTGCCAGCAGCCAGGGGTTGCGGGGGGCTTCCTTTTACGAGCAGTACTTC	CASSQGLRGASFYEQYF